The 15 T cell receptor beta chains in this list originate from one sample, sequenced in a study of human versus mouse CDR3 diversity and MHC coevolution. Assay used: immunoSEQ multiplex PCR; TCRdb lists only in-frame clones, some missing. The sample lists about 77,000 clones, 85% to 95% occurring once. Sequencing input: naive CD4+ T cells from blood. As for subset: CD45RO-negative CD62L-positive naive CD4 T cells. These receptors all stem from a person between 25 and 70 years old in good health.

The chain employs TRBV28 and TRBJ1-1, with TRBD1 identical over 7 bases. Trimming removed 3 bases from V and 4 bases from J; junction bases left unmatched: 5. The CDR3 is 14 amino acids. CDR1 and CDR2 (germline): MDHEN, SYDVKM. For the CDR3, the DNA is TGTGCCAGCAGTTTCCCGACAGGGACCACTGAAGCTTTCTTT. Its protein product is CASSFPTGTTEAFF.

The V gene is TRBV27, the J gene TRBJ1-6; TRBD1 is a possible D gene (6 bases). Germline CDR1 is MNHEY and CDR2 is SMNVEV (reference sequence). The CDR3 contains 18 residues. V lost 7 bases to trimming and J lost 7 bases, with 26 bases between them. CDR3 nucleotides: TGTGCCAGCATCCCTCGGGGCAGGGGCGAAAATTTAAATTCACCCCTCCACTTT. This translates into CASIPRGRGENLNSPLHF.

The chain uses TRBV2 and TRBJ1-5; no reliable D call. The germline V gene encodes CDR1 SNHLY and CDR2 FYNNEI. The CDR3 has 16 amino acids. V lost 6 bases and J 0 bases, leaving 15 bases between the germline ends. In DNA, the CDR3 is TGTGCCAGCAGCGCCACAGCTTCTCATAGCAATCAGCCCCAGCATTTT. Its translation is CASSATASHSNQPQHF.

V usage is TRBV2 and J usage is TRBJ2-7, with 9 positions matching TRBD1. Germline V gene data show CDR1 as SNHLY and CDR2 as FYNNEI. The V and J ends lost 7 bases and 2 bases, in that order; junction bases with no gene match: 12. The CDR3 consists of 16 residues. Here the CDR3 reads CASMYSPGQGTYEQYF. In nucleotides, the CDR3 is TGTGCCAGCATGTATTCACCCGGACAGGGGACCTACGAGCAGTACTTC. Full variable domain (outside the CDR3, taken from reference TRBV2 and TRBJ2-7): EPEVTQTPSHQVTQMGQEVILRCVPISNHLYFYWYRQILGQKVEFLVSFYNNEISEKSEIFDDQFSVERPDGSNFTLKIRSTKLEDSAMYFCASMYSPGQGTYEQYFGPGTRLTVT.

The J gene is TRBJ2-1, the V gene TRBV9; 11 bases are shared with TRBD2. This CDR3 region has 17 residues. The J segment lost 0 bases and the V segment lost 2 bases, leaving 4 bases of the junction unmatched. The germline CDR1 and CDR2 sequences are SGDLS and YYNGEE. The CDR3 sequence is CASSVDLAGGSYNEQFF. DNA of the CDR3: TGTGCCAGCAGCGTCGACCTAGCGGGGGGCTCCTACAATGAGCAGTTCTTC.

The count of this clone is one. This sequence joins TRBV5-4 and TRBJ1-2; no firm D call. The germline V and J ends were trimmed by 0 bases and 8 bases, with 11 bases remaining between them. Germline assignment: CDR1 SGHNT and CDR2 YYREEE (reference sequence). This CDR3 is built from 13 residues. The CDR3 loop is CASSLGESEGYTF. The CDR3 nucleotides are TGTGCCAGCAGCTTGGGGGAGAGCGAAGGCTACACCTTC.

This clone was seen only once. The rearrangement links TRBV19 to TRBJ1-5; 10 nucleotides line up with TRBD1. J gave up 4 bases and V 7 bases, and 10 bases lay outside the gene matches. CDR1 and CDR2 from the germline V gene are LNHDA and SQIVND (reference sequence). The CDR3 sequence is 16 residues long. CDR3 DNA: TGTGCCAGTAACTATCTTGGGACAGGGGCAAATCAGCCCCAGCATTTT. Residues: CASNYLGTGANQPQHF.

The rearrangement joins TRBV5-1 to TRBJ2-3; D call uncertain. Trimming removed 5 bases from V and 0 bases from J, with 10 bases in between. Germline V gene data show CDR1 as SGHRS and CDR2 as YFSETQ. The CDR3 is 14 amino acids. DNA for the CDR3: TGCGCCAGCAGGGCATCGACTAGCACAGATACGCAGTATTTT. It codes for CASRASTSTDTQYF.

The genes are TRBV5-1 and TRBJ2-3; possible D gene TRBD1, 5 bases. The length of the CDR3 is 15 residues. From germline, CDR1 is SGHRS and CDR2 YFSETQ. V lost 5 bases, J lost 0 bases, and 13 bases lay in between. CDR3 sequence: CASRSGPGSTDTQYF. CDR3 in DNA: TGCGCCAGCAGATCAGGGCCTGGAAGCACAGATACGCAGTATTTT.

The CDR3 here is CASSSLTGLNTGELFF. CDR3 coding DNA: TGCGCCAGCAGTTCACTGACTGGCTTGAACACCGGGGAGCTGTTTTTT. The V call is TRBV5-1, the J call TRBJ2-2; D not resolved. The CDR3 runs 16 residues. Trimming took 5 bases from V and 1 from J, leaving 15 bases between them. CDR1 SGHRS and CDR2 YFSETQ come from the germline V gene.

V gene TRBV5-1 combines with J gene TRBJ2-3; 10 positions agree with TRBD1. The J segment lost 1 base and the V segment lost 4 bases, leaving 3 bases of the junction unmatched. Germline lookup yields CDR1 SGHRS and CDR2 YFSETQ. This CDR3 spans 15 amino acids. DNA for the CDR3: TGCGCCAGCAGCCACGGGACAGGGGGCACAGATACGCAGTATTTT. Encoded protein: CASSHGTGGTDTQYF.

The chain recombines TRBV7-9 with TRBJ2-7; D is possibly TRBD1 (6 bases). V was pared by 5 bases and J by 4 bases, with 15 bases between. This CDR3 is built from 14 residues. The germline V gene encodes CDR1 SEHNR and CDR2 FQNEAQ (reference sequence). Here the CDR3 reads CASSPQTGLYEQYF. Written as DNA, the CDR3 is TGTGCCAGCAGCCCCCAAACAGGGTTATACGAGCAGTACTTC.

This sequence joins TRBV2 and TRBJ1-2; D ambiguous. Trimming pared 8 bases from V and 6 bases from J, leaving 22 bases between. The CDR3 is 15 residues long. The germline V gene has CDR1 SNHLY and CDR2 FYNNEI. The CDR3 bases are TGTGCCAGCCAGTCCGACCGGGCGGCGGAGGATGGCTACACCTTC. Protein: CASQSDRAAEDGYTF.

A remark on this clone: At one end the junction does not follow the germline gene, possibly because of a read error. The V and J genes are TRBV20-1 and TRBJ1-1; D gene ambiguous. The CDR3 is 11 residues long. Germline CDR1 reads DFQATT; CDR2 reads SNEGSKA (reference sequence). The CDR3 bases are TGCAGTGCCAGAGACCCAACTGAAGCTTTCTTT. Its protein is CSARDPTEAFF.

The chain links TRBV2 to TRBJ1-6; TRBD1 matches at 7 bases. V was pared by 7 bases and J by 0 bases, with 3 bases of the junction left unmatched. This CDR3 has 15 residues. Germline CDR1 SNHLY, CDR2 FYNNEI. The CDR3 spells CASKTGSSYNSPLHF. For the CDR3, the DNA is TGTGCCAGCAAGACAGGGAGCTCCTATAATTCACCCCTCCACTTT.